This TCR beta chain was documented in a study of T cell responses to AZD1222 COVID-19 vaccine. Broader study findings: Most donors were white British, females outnumbered males, and clonal diversity was possibly underestimated. Nearly half of the spike-specific TCRs reportedly recognize variant regions that carry no mutations. Dominant CD4 TCR responses targeted spike regions 160-218 and 743-854. Once two AZD1222 doses were given, Spike-specific TCR breadth and depth went up.

As for this clone: Its antigen is still unknown.

TCRdb's table, derived via immunoSEQ multiplex PCR, lists solely in-frame clones and lacks some. Of approximately 50,000 clones listed, roughly 90% are singletons. The sequenced sample was peripheral blood, obtained 28 days after the second AZD1222 dose. This clonotype was sampled from an adult who received the AZD1222 COVID-19 vaccine.

The CDR3 is CASSFLSREYEQYF. CDR3 in DNA: TGTGCCAGCAGCTTCCTGAGCAGGGAATACGAGCAGTACTTC. This chain links TRBV5-4 with TRBJ2-7, with TRBD1 as a possible D gene (5 bases). CDR1 is SGHNT, CDR2 YYREEE, per germline (reference sequence). V was pared by 2 bases and J by 4 bases, with 13 bases between. The CDR3 consists of 14 residues.